This T cell receptor (beta chain) was sequenced during a study of T cell responses to AZD1222 COVID-19 vaccine (dated by TCRdb to the early 2020s). Looking at the study overall: A total of 233 trial participants underwent TCR sequencing, of whom roughly 210 had received two doses of AZD1222 and 26 had received two doses of the MenACWY control vaccine. Trial participants were enrolled by age into 18-55, 56-69 and 70-plus year subgroups, with about 150, 28 and 57 TCR-sequenced participants respectively.

The time point label of this sample denotes: about 28 days (+/-7) after the second vaccine dose. AZD1222 recipients whose second dose came at about 4 weeks and those whose second dose came at about 12 weeks were combined into one group, since spike-specific TCR depth and breadth did not differ between the two schedules. Samples from vaccinated people were obtained from the UK trials COV001 and COV002, which included a single-blind randomized controlled phase 2/3 trial of AZD1222 (ChAdOx1 nCoV-19) in healthy adults. Trial participant PBMC samples were collected at day 0 and day 28 after the second dose for TCRbeta chain sequencing. Details on this clone: Its antigen target is currently unknown. Base qualities are not provided; no much larger clone lies one nucleotide away.

The CDR3 regions of human TCRbeta chains were analyzed by immunosequencing. The paper's processing steps were these. TCRs in the repertoires were matched against a reference library of SARS-CoV-2-specific TCRs that had been generated with the MIRA antigen-specificity platform. Breadth was defined as the fraction of unique TCRs that were SARS-CoV-2-associated. Depth was defined as the fraction of total T cells that were SARS-CoV-2-associated. Using the MIRA data, each spike-specific TCR was mapped to the spike region that the TCR reacts to and placed in a CD4 or CD8 class. Log10-transformed breadth and depth values were compared by one-way ANOVA with Sidak's multiple comparisons tests. Not all clones reach the TCRdb copy of this immuneACCESS table, which keeps in-frame sequences only. Checked studies attribute under half of the gap to unresolved V genes and leave the rest unexplained. Clone size and V and J calls were adopted from that table, with D and trimming inferred from the DNA. The sample table contains 100,000 to 150,000 clones; only one count was recorded for more than 85% of them. The ten largest clones add up to around 7.1% of the sample.

Broad study findings and their caveats: Nearly half of unique spike-specific TCRs reportedly recognized epitopes outside regions mutated in the B.1.351 and B.1.1.7 variants. Vaccine-associated CD4 TCRs spanned the whole spike protein, with dominant responses in regions 160-218 and 743-854. Conclusions about previously exposed vaccinees were limited because only six AZD1222 recipients were SARS-CoV-2 seropositive at baseline. After two AZD1222 doses, spike-specific TCR breadth and depth were significantly higher than at day 0 and than in MenACWY recipients. The 56-69-year group was small, and its depth increase did not reach significance, likely because of low power. Participants were mostly white British, with more females than males. The authors suggested clonal diversity may have been underestimated. No day 14 peak-response samples were available, so repertoires were characterized only after the peak T cell response.

Inclusive of the bounding cysteine and phenylalanine, the CDR3 is 13 residues long. Only the CDR3 region is kept as DNA, spanning 39 bases read in frame from base 1. The CDR1 and CDR2 encoded by the germline V gene are KGHSH and LQKENI. Cut back by 3 bases and 5 bases, the V and J ends lie 8 bases apart. Source: peripheral blood, taken 28 days after the second AZD1222 dose. The clonotype comes from an adult who received the AZD1222 COVID-19 vaccine. The chain joins TRBV18 to TRBJ2-1; D gene: possibly TRBD1, on 6 matching bases. The DNA sequence is TGTGCCAGCTCACCGGGACAAAACAATGAGCAGTTCTTC. Its coded protein is CASSPGQNNEQFF.